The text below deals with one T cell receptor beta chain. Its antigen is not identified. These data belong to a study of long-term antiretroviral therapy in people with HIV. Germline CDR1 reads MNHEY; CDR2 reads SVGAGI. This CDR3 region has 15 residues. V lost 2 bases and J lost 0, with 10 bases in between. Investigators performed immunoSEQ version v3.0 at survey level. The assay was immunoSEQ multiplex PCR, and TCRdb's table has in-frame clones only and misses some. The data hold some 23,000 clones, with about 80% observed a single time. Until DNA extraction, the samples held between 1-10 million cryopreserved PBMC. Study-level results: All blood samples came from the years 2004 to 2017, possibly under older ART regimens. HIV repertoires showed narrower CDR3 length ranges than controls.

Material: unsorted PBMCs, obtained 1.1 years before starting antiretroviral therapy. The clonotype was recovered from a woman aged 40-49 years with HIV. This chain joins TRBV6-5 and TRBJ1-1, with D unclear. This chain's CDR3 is CASSYRGRLNTEAFF. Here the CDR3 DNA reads TGTGCCAGCAGTTACAGAGGCAGGTTGAACACTGAAGCTTTCTTT.